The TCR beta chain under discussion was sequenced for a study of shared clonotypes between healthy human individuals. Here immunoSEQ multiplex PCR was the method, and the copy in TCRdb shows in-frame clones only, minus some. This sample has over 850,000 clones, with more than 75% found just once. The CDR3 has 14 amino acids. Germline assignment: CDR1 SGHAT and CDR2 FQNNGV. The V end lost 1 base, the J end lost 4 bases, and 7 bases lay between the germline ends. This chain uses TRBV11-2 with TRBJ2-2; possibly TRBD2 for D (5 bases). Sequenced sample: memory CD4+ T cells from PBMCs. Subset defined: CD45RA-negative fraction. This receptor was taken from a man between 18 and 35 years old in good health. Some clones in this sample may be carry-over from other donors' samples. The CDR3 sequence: CASSLGRGTGELFF. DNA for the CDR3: TGTGCCAGCAGCTTAGGTCGGGGCACCGGGGAGCTGTTTTTT.